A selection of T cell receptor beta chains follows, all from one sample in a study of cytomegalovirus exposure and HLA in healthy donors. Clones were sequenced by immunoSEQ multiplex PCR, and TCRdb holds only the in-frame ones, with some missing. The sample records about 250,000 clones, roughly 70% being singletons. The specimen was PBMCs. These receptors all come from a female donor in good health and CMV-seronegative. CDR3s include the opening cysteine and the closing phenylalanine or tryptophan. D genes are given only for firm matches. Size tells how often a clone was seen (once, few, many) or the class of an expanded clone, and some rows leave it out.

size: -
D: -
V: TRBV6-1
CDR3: CASSETLTNEKLFF

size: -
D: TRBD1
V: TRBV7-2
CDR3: CASSNDRGLTYGYTF

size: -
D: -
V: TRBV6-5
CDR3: CASSFRERAYEQYF

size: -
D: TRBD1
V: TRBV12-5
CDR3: CASGFGIAATETGNDQPQHF

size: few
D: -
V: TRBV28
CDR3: CASSPGGSVNTEAFF

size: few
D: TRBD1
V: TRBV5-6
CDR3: CASTRDRANYGYTF

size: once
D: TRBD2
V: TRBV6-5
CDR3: CASSYSPGEGTDTQYF

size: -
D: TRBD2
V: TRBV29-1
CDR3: CSVEVGLASEQFF

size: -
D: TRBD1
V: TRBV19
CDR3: CASMRTGFGLNTEAFF

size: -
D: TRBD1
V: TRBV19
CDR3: CASSIGGQFNQPQHF

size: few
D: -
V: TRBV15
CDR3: CATSRGGSQVAKNIQYF

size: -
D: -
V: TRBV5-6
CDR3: CASSPDKSNTEAFF

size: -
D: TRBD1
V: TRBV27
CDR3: CASSLSGTGQGYTF

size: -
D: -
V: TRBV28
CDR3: CASTLTGWGNQPQHF

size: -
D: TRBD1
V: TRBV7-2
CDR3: CASSLGQGPPGTGELFF

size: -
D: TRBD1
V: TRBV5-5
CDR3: CASSVKGTGLKNEQFF

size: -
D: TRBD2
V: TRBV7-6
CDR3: CASSLVAAGATEQYF

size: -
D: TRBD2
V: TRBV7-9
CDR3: CASSPTSGGSSYEQYF

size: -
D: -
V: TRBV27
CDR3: CASSLLLTGYLDTGELFF

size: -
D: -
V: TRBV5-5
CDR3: CASSLTGQDQPQHF

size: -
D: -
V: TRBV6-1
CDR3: CASREVAGINEQYF

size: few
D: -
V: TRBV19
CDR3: CASSISITYSPLHF

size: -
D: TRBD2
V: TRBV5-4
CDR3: CASSLPTSGRGGTGELFF

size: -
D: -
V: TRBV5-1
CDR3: CASSSSWGEADYNEQFF

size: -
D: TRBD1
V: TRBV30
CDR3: CAWSNRGTGGISNQPQHF

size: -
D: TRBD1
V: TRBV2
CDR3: CASTRQGGLYEQYF

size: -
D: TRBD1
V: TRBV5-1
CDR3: CASSPPTGTGSYEQYF

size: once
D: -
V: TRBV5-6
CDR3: CASSPLGQSNNEQFF

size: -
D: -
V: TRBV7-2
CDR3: CASSFNYAYEQYF

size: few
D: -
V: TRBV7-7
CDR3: CASSPSGTGVEQFF

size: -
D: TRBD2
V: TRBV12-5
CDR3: CASGLVWGGAYNEQFF

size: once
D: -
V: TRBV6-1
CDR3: CASSESGDRGSGNTIYF

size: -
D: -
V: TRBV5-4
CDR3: CASSRAGFVNTEAFF

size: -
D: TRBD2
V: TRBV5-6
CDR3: CASSLVWRGAQETQYF

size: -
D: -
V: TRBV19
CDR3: CASTVGGGYTDTQYF

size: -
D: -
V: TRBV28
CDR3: CASSPRGYEQYF

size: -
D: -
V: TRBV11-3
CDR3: CASSLGPSNYGYTF

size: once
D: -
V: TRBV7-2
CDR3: CASSLAMAGYGYTF

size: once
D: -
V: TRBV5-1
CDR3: CASSFVSNSYEQYF

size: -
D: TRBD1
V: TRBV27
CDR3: CASSLWTGSDTEAFF

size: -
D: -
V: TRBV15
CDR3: CATSRGGGLANEQFF

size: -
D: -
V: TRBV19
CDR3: CASSKATVDFSTEQYF

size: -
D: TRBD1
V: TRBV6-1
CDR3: CASRTGLADTQYF

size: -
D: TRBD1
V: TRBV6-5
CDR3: CASSSGTGEEAFF

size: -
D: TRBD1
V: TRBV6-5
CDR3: CASRGTGQGGYTF

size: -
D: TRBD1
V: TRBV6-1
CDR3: CASTETGTGVGEQFF

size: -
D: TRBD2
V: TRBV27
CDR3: CASSPGTSGGNEQFF

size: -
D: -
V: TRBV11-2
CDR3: CASSLNRAKETQYF

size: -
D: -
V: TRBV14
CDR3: CASSPRGGPYEQYF

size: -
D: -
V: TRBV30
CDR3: CAWREVTDTQYF

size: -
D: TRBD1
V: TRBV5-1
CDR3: CASRTGTGNTGYTF

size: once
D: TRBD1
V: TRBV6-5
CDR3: CASRIDRVGNTIYF

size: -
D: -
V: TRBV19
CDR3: CASTSSRNTEAFF

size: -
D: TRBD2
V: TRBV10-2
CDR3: CASKAGAGAREQFF

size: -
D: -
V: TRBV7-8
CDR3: CASSLVRGTGYTF

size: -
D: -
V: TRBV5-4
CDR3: CASSLRGSNQPQHF

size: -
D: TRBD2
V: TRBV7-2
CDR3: CASSLGWGGTNTGELFF

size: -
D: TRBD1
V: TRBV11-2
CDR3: CASSDDRGNQPQHF

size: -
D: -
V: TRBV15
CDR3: CATSRSLAIPYNEQFF

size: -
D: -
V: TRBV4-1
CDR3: CASSLRQAGTYEQYF